This T cell receptor (beta chain) comes out of a study of blood T cell repertoires in COVID-19. About the research overall: Specimens from acute and convalescent COVID-19 originated in the United States, Italy and Spain. Sources were T cells, B-cell-depleted T cells, or PBMCs; the material itself was cDNA or gDNA.

Authors' analysis steps: Nucleated cell number was recorded as an estimate derived from reference gene primer amplification. Generated by immunoSEQ multiplex PCR, the TCRdb table keeps only in-frame clones and is missing some. V and J calls and clone size come straight from that table; D and trimming were deduced from the DNA. Altogether around 280,000 clones are present, 70% to 90% being singletons, with the ten largest covering 2.1%. The CDR3 spans 14 residues. V was pared by 0 bases and J by 4 bases, with 12 bases between. CDR1 is GTSNPN, CDR2 SVGIG, per germline (reference sequence). The sequence came from a woman aged 25-40 years who had recovered from COVID-19. This chain joins TRBV30 and TRBJ1-1; no clear D gene. What was sequenced was peripheral blood. The CDR3 region is CAWSVLGFGTEAFF. The CDR3 nucleotides read TGTGCCTGGAGTGTACTCGGGTTCGGCACTGAAGCTTTCTTT.